This passage covers 20 T cell receptor beta chains from one sample sequenced in a study of cytomegalovirus exposure and HLA in healthy donors. Some clones are missing from TCRdb's copy, which holds only in-frame ones; the method was immunoSEQ multiplex PCR. The profile shows over 55,000 clones, about 96% of them singletons. The sequenced sample consisted of PBMCs. The receptors derive from a young man in good health and CMV-seronegative.

The J gene is TRBJ1-5, the V gene TRBV7-8; no clear D gene. The CDR3 loop spans 20 amino acids. The V end lost 1 base, the J end lost 0 bases, and 22 bases lay between the germline ends. Germline V gives CDR1 SGHVS, CDR2 FQNEAQ. CDR3 region: CASSLVPHLGSSYSNQPQHF. The CDR3 DNA reads as TGTGCCAGCAGCTTAGTTCCCCACCTAGGATCGAGCTATAGCAATCAGCCCCAGCATTTT.

The chain employs TRBV30 and TRBJ1-1; D unresolved. Trimming removed 0 bases from V and 6 bases from J, with 11 bases in between. CDR3 length: 13 amino acids. From germline, CDR1 is GTSNPN and CDR2 SVGIG (reference sequence). CDR3 in amino acids: CAWSVRLGPEAFF. Written as DNA, the CDR3 is TGTGCCTGGAGTGTACGATTGGGCCCTGAAGCTTTCTTT.

The gene calls are TRBV27 and TRBJ2-2, with 7 nucleotides matching TRBD1. With V trimmed by 4 bases and J by 4 bases, 6 bases remained unmatched. Per the germline V gene, CDR1 is MNHEY and CDR2 is SMNVEV (reference sequence). The CDR3 runs 15 residues. The CDR3, as DNA: TGTGCCAGCAGTTACAGGGGTTCAAGCACCGGGGAGCTGTTTTTT. Its translation: CASSYRGSSTGELFF.

V gene TRBV7-9 combines with J gene TRBJ2-5; 8 bases match TRBD1. Germline V CDR1 and CDR2: SEHNR, FQNEAQ (reference sequence). CDR3 size: 15 residues. After removal of 6 bases from V and 2 bases from J, the junction contained 8 bases not matched to a gene. The CDR3 loop is CASSFPGTGQETQYF. In DNA form, the CDR3 reads TGTGCCAGCAGTTTCCCCGGGACAGGACAAGAGACCCAGTACTTC.

The chain is built from TRBV7-2 and TRBJ1-2; the match to TRBD1 covers 8 bases. The CDR3 is made up of 15 amino acids. Trimming cost V 1 base and J 4 bases; bases outside gene matches: 5. The germline CDR1 and CDR2 sequences are SGHTA and FQGNSA. The CDR3 is CASSLGRTGSYGYTF. CDR3 sequence (DNA): TGTGCCAGCAGCTTAGGGCGGACAGGGTCCTATGGCTACACCTTC.

The chain recombines TRBV5-4 with TRBJ2-7, with a possible D match to TRBD2 (6 bases). The CDR3 spans 14 residues. Trimming shortened V by 4 bases and J by 3 bases, and 14 bases separated the two germline ends. CDR1 is SGHNT, CDR2 YYREEE, per germline (reference sequence). The CDR3 bases are TGTGCCAGCAGCCCTCGGGACTCAGACTACGAGCAGTACTTC. This encodes CASSPRDSDYEQYF. The variable domain in full, with the rest retrieved from reference TRBV5-4 and TRBJ2-7, is ETGVTQSPTHLIKTRGQQVTLRCSSQSGHNTVSWYQQALGQGPQFIFQYYREEENGRGNFPPRFSGLQFPNYSSELNVNALELDDSALYLCASSPRDSDYEQYFGPGTRLTVT.

V gene TRBV10-3 combines with J gene TRBJ2-1; 10 bases fit TRBD2. CDR1 is ENHRY, CDR2 SYGVKD, per germline. The CDR3 runs 15 residues. The V and J ends lost 6 bases and 7 bases, in that order; junction bases with no gene match: 9. The CDR3, as DNA: TGTGCCATCAGCCGTCTAGCGGGAGCAAGTAATGAGCAGTTCTTC. Amino acids: CAISRLAGASNEQFF.

The chain is built from TRBV27 and TRBJ2-7, with 8 bases fitting TRBD1. This CDR3 is 16 amino acids long. The J segment lost 0 bases and the V segment lost 4 bases, leaving 8 bases of the junction unmatched. Germline V gene lookup returns CDR1 MNHEY and CDR2 SMNVEV (reference sequence). The CDR3 bases are TGTGCCAGCAGTTATCAGGGGGCTTCAAGCTCCTACGAGCAGTACTTC. This gives the protein CASSYQGASSSYEQYF.

The rearrangement links TRBV7-2 to TRBJ2-5; D may be TRBD1 (6 bases). Trimming removed 5 bases at V and 2 bases at J, with 15 bases between. The CDR3 has 15 amino acids. Germline V gene data show CDR1 as SGHTA and CDR2 as FQGNSA. The CDR3 protein is CASSPLSQGQETQYF. The CDR3 coding sequence is TGTGCCAGCAGCCCCCTTTCGCAGGGGCAAGAGACCCAGTACTTC.

The chain uses TRBV5-8 and TRBJ2-1; TRBD1 matches at 9 bases. This CDR3 is 18 amino acids long. With V trimmed by 4 bases and J by 14 bases, 25 bases remained unmatched. Germline V gene lookup returns CDR1 SGHTS and CDR2 YDEGEE. The CDR3 reads CASSPGTGWTRSLREEFF. CDR3 bases: TGTGCCAGCAGCCCCGGGACAGGGTGGACTAGAAGTTTACGAGAGGAGTTCTTC.

V gene TRBV5-4 combines with J gene TRBJ2-7, with 7 bases lining up with TRBD1. V was clipped by 3 bases and J by 6 bases; unmatched bases: 12. Per the germline V gene, CDR1 is SGHNT and CDR2 is YYREEE (reference sequence). The CDR3 is 15 residues long. As DNA, the CDR3 is TGTGCCAGCAGCTCCCTTTCGTGGCAGGGGGTCGAGCAGTACTTC. Its protein is CASSSLSWQGVEQYF.

The chain couples TRBV6-5 to TRBJ1-1; D is perhaps TRBD1 (5 bases). Germline assignment: CDR1 MNHEY and CDR2 SVGAGI. The length of the CDR3 is 15 residues. V dropped 1 base and J dropped 3 bases, with 12 bases sitting between them. CDR3 DNA: TGTGCCAGCAGTTACTTGCCAGGGCAGGACACTGAAGCTTTCTTT. Amino acid sequence: CASSYLPGQDTEAFF.

The chain employs TRBV10-2 and TRBJ1-5; 9 positions agree with TRBD1. Unmatched junction bases numbered 4, after V lost 5 bases and J lost 5 bases. Germline V gives CDR1 WSHSY, CDR2 SAAADI. The CDR3 contains 14 residues. CDR3: CASSHRTGDQPQHF. The DNA of the CDR3 is TGCGCCAGCAGTCACAGGACAGGGGATCAGCCCCAGCATTTT.

This clone was found once. The CDR3 coding sequence is TGTGCCAGCAGTTTAGGGACCGGGACAGGGGAAGAAAAACTGTTTTTT. Encoded protein: CASSLGTGTGEEKLFF. The chain couples TRBV28 to TRBJ1-4, with TRBD1 matching 10 bases. V trimming: 2 bases; J trimming: 8 bases; junction bases outside the gene matches: 8. The CDR3 totals 16 residues. Looked up from germline, CDR1 is MDHEN and CDR2 is SYDVKM.

The chain uses TRBV28 and TRBJ2-3; the D gene is possibly TRBD2 (6 bases). V was cut by 6 bases and J by 5 bases, with 18 bases left in between. CDR1 is MDHEN, CDR2 SYDVKM, per germline. The CDR3 is made up of 15 amino acids. Written as DNA, the CDR3 is TGTGCCAGCAGCCTCCTCGGGAGCCCCGTAGATACGCAGTATTTT. This translates into CASSLLGSPVDTQYF.

V usage is TRBV30 and J usage is TRBJ1-4; D is undetermined. The CDR3 loop spans 15 amino acids. V was shortened by 4 bases and J by 1 base, with 13 bases between the two germline ends. Germline V gene data show CDR1 as GTSNPN and CDR2 as SVGIG (reference sequence). The CDR3 nucleotides read TGTGCCTGGAATGAGGGAATAGTAACTAATGAAAAACTGTTTTTT. Residues: CAWNEGIVTNEKLFF.

The V gene is TRBV7-2, the J gene TRBJ1-1; possibly TRBD1 for D (5 bases). This CDR3 region has 15 residues. V lost 1 base to trimming and J lost 1 base, with 10 bases between them. CDR1 is SGHTA, CDR2 FQGNSA, per germline. CDR3 nucleotide sequence: TGTGCCAGCAGCTTAGATTCGGGGGGGAACACTGAAGCTTTCTTT. Its translation: CASSLDSGGNTEAFF.

The chain carries TRBV5-6 and TRBJ1-2; TRBD1 agrees at 7 bases. The V segment lost 4 bases and the J segment 7 bases; nucleotides outside the gene matches: 7. This CDR3 is 13 amino acids long. CDR1 is SGHDT, CDR2 YYEEEE, per germline. CDR3 sequence reads: CASSPGTEGGYTF. For the CDR3, the DNA is TGTGCCAGCAGCCCCGGGACAGAGGGTGGCTACACCTTC.

The chain is built from TRBV4-1 and TRBJ2-2; D is possibly TRBD1 (7 bases). Germline CDR1 is MGHRA and CDR2 is YSYEKL. V was pared by 1 base and J by 6 bases, with 15 bases between. The CDR3 is 16 amino acids. The CDR3 spells CASSQVVEGASGELFF. The CDR3, as DNA: TGCGCCAGCAGCCAAGTTGTGGAGGGGGCTTCCGGGGAGCTGTTTTTT.

The chain uses TRBV5-4 and TRBJ2-3; D gene uncertain. The CDR3 covers 14 residues. Trimming took 0 bases from V and 1 from J, leaving 6 bases between them. CDR1 is SGHNT, CDR2 YYREEE, per germline (reference sequence). In nucleotides, the CDR3 is TGTGCCAGCAGCTTGGCCTCGGGCACAGATACGCAGTATTTT. This sequence encodes CASSLASGTDTQYF.